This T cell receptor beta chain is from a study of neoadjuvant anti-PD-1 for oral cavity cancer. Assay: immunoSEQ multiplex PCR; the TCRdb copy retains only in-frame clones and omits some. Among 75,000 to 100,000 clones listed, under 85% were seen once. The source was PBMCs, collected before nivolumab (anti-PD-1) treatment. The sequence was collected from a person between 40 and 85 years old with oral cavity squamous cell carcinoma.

The CDR3 DNA reads as TGTGCCAGCAGTGGCCAGACAGGTTTAGCTAACTATGGCTACACCTTC. Protein sequence: CASSGQTGLANYGYTF. The chain couples TRBV6-1 to TRBJ1-2, with a tentative D call TRBD1 (6 bases). CDR3 size: 16 residues. Between the trimmed V and J ends, which lost 4 bases and 0 bases, there was a span of 15 bases. CDR1 and CDR2 (germline): MNHNS, SASEGT.